The sequence of this TCR beta chain was determined in a study of monozygotic twins with cystic fibrosis. Measured with immunoSEQ multiplex PCR; TCRdb has only the in-frame clones, and not every one. The sample includes tens of thousands of clones, over 70% seen only once; the top ten take around 1.7%. This clone was recorded once. Its antigen is currently unknown. CDR1 and CDR2 (germline): SGHRS, YFSETQ. Trimming took 7 bases from V and 3 from J, leaving 20 bases between them. The CDR3 totals 15 residues. Study results and limitations: Co-twins had the most similar V usage for 13 of 16 pairs, J for 8.

The sequencing input was blood. This TCR was recovered from a girl aged 2 to 10 with cystic fibrosis. The rearrangement uses TRBV5-1 and TRBJ2-7; D is tentatively TRBD1 or TRBD2 (5 bases each). The CDR3 coding sequence is TGCGCCAGCCGACCGGACACACCTGGGGGCTACGAGCAGTACTTC. Its protein is CASRPDTPGGYEQYF.